This T cell receptor beta chain derives from a study of cytotoxic CD8 clonotypes in ibrutinib-treated CLL. At the level of the study: The group held 11 relapsed/refractory and 15 treatment-naive patients, with some 17 IGHV unmutated. The study, taken as a whole, reports: Clonality rose at ibrutinib response and fell back toward baseline at progression. Baseline clonality exceeded age-matched healthy donors and tracked circulating CD8+ T-cell counts.

TCRdb keeps only in-frame clones here, not all; method: immunoSEQ multiplex PCR. The repertoire holds around 97,000 clones, with 70% to 80% as singletons. There are 13 residues in the CDR3. V lost 2 bases, J lost 4 bases, and 8 bases lay in between. Germline V gene data show CDR1 as GTSNPN and CDR2 as SVGIG (reference sequence). As regards this clone: Its antigen is not identified.

The chain links TRBV30 to TRBJ1-4; D is ambiguous. The sample was PBMCs, taken after 12 months of ibrutinib treatment. The clonotype was recovered from a human donor with chronic lymphocytic leukemia. The CDR3, as DNA: TGTGCCTGGAGTTGGAGCTATAATGAAAAACTGTTTTTT. Protein: CAWSWSYNEKLFF.